This T cell receptor beta chain stems from a study of identical twins. TCRdb re-called the 5' RACE reads through MiXCR, storing one row per CDR3 protein. Here the sample spans about 500,000 distinct CDR3 sequences, over 11% being singletons. Trimming took 2 bases from V and 7 from J, leaving 18 bases between them. The CDR3 is made up of 16 amino acids. Germline V gives CDR1 MNHEY, CDR2 SMNVEV (reference sequence). This clonotype was counted many times. The antigen is unknown. Among all donors, each was a healthy Caucasian. Study-wide results and caveats: A cross-sectional statistical analysis, not follow-up of the same donors, supported the conclusions. With abundant cord blood beta clonotypes, insertions were fewer; memory repertoires showed no such pattern.

This same sample was also part of a study on yellow fever vaccine responses in identical twins.

This clonotype was obtained from a woman under 30 in good health. This chain links TRBV27 with TRBJ2-1, with a weak D call TRBD1 (5 bases). Sequencing used CD4+ T cells sorted from blood. CDR3 in amino acids: CASSLRGTTMRNEQFF. The CDR3 DNA sequence: TGTGCCAGCAGTTTAAGGGGAACCACCATGCGTAATGAGCAGTTCTTC.